This T cell receptor beta chain is drawn from a study of technical replicates of blood from four donors. Germline values: CDR1 MDHEN, CDR2 SYDVKM. CDR3 length: 12 amino acids. Between the trimmed V and J ends, which lost 9 bases and 4 bases, there was a span of 13 bases. The assay was immunoSEQ multiplex PCR, and TCRdb's table has in-frame clones only and misses some. Among around 13,000 clones, roughly 80% were seen once, and the ten largest hold 12%. Sequencing was carried out using PBMCs. The gene calls are TRBV28 and TRBJ2-7, with D possibly being TRBD2 (6 bases). This TCR was recovered from a human donor in good health. The CDR3 DNA reads TGTGCCAGTAGACGGGGACTTTACGAGCAGTACTTC. It translates to CASRRGLYEQYF.